One and the same sample provided the 24 T cell receptor beta chains below, sequenced in a study of T cell responses to AZD1222 COVID-19 vaccine. TCRdb's copy holds only in-frame clones and misses some; the assay was immunoSEQ multiplex PCR. The sample shows around 150,000 clones, around 88% of them seen only once. The sequenced sample was peripheral blood, obtained on day 0 of MenACWY control vaccination. These receptors came from an adult in good health.

The chain has TRBV5-6 and TRBJ1-4; 11 nucleotides line up with TRBD1. Per the germline V gene, CDR1 is SGHDT and CDR2 is YYEEEE. The CDR3 sequence is 15 residues long. J lost 14 bases, V lost 0 bases, and 9 bases had no gene match. The CDR3 region has the DNA TGTGCCAGCAGCTTGGCCGGGACAGGGGGGAAGGGGCTGTTTTTT. Encoded protein: CASSLAGTGGKGLFF.

V gene TRBV27 combines with J gene TRBJ1-5; 7 bases align to TRBD1. With V trimmed by 4 bases and J by 2 bases, 5 bases remained unmatched. The CDR3 sequence is 15 residues long. Per germline, CDR1 MNHEY and CDR2 SMNVEV (reference sequence). CDR3 DNA: TGTGCCAGCAGTTACAGACAGGGCCGCAATCAGCCCCAGCATTTT. Its translation: CASSYRQGRNQPQHF.

The rearrangement links TRBV7-9 to TRBJ1-5; D gene uncertain. The germline gives CDR1 SEHNR, CDR2 FQNEAQ (reference sequence). This CDR3 is 13 amino acids long. Between the trimmed V and J ends, which lost 1 base and 3 bases, there was a span of 4 bases. The CDR3 loop reads CASSLDPNQPQHF. Written as DNA, the CDR3 is TGTGCCAGCAGCTTAGACCCCAATCAGCCCCAGCATTTT.

J is TRBJ2-3 and V is TRBV19; D not resolved. V shed 3 bases and J shed 0 bases, with 1 base lying between them. The germline V gene encodes CDR1 LNHDA and CDR2 SQIVND (reference sequence). The CDR3 extends over 12 amino acids. CDR3 in DNA: TGTGCCAGTAGTATTAGCACAGATACGCAGTATTTT. Translated, it gives CASSISTDTQYF.

This clone has more than one count but fewer than ten. V gene TRBV12-3 or TRBV12-4 combines with J gene TRBJ1-6, with D possibly TRBD1 on 6 matching bases. The CDR3 consists of 13 residues. V lost 6 bases and J 5 bases, leaving 8 bases between the germline ends. CDR3 in amino acids: CASSGQHNSPLHF. As DNA, the CDR3 is TGTGCCAGCAGCGGACAGCATAATTCACCCCTCCACTTT.

The J gene is TRBJ2-7, the V gene TRBV6-1; D is unclear. Germline V gene data show CDR1 as MNHNS and CDR2 as SASEGT. The CDR3 sequence is 13 residues long. Trimming took 1 base from V and 2 from J, leaving 6 bases between them. The CDR3 DNA is TGTGCCAGCAGTGAAGGGTTACCCTACGAGCAGTACTTC. This codes for CASSEGLPYEQYF.

The V call is TRBV3-1 (or the pseudogene TRBV3-2), the J call TRBJ2-6; TRBD2 matches 7 bases. The CDR3 runs 17 residues. V lost 4 bases to trimming and J lost 0 bases; unmatched junction nucleotides: 6. Germline CDR1 reads LGHDT; CDR2 reads YNNKEL (reference sequence). The CDR3: CASSRSGASSGANVLTF. For the CDR3, the DNA is TGTGCCAGCAGCCGGAGCGGGGCGAGCTCTGGGGCCAACGTCCTGACTTTC.

CDR3 in amino acids: CASSQGQVSRTGELFF. DNA of the CDR3: TGTGCCAGCAGCCAAGGGCAGGTCTCGAGAACCGGGGAGCTGTTTTTT. The chain joins TRBV7-3 to TRBJ2-2; D is uncertain. V lost 5 bases and J lost 5, with 18 bases in between. CDR1 is SGHTA and CDR2 is FQGTGA in the germline V gene. CDR3 length: 16 amino acids.

This chain links TRBV2 with TRBJ2-5, with D unresolved. Trimming shortened V by 2 bases and J by 2 bases, and 6 bases separated the two germline ends. Per the germline V gene, CDR1 is SNHLY and CDR2 is FYNNEI. The CDR3 is 13 residues long. The CDR3 spells CASSERGQETQYF. DNA for the CDR3: TGTGCCAGCAGTGAAAGAGGTCAAGAGACCCAGTACTTC.

V and J are TRBV3-1 (or the pseudogene TRBV3-2) and TRBJ1-4; 10 nucleotides agree with TRBD1. The CDR3 covers 14 residues. Per germline, CDR1 LGHDT and CDR2 YNNKEL (reference sequence). The ends lost 4 bases at V and 11 bases at J; junction bases unmatched: 7. CDR3 region: CASSPGTGEGKLFF. CDR3 in DNA: TGTGCCAGCAGCCCCGGGACAGGGGAAGGTAAACTGTTTTTT.

For the CDR3, the DNA is TGTGCCAGCAGTCTACCAAGCGACACTGAAGCTTTCTTT. Its translation is CASSLPSDTEAFF. The chain couples TRBV5-6 to TRBJ1-1; D is ambiguous. Germline lookup yields CDR1 SGHDT and CDR2 YYEEEE. V was clipped by 5 bases and J by 3 bases, with 11 bases between them. CDR3 size: 13 residues. The variable domain in full, completed from reference TRBV5-6 and TRBJ1-1, reads DAGVTQSPTHLIKTRGQQVTLRCSPKSGHDTVSWYQQALGQGPQFIFQYYEEEERQRGNFPDRFSGHQFPNYSSELNVNALLLGDSALYLCASSLPSDTEAFFGQGTRLTVV.

The V and J genes are TRBV7-2 and TRBJ2-5; D call uncertain. Per germline, CDR1 SGHTA and CDR2 FQGNSA. The CDR3 runs 16 residues. Trimming stripped 4 bases from V and 0 bases from J, with 15 bases between. The CDR3 DNA reads TGTGCCAGCAGCTCCCTCCCGGACGGGTACCAAGAGACCCAGTACTTC. Protein product: CASSSLPDGYQETQYF. Combining the CDR3 with reference TRBV7-2 and TRBJ2-5 gives the whole variable domain GAGVSQSPSNKVTEKGKDVELRCDPISGHTALYWYRQSLGQGLEFLIYFQGNSAPDKSGLPSDRFSAERTGGSVSTLTIQRTQQEDSAVYLCASSSLPDGYQETQYFGPGTRLLVL.

This chain links TRBV6-6 with TRBJ2-6; D perhaps matches TRBD1 (5 bases). The CDR3 extends over 16 amino acids. CDR1 and CDR2 (germline): MNHNY, SVGAGI (reference sequence). V dropped 4 bases and J dropped 0 bases, with 10 bases sitting between them. The CDR3 loop is CASSSPDTSGANVLTF. In nucleotides, the CDR3 is TGTGCCAGCAGTTCCCCGGACACCTCTGGGGCCAACGTCCTGACTTTC.

The sample holds one count of this clone. CDR3 DNA: TGCGCCAGCACTAGGGACGGACAGAATATCTACGAGCAGTACTTC. Its protein is CASTRDGQNIYEQYF. V is TRBV5-1 and J is TRBJ2-7; D is possibly TRBD1 (6 bases). V lost 6 bases, J lost 3 bases, and 19 bases lay in between. The CDR3 runs to 15 residues. From germline, CDR1 is SGHRS and CDR2 YFSETQ.

The gene calls are TRBV19 and TRBJ1-2, with 9 bases identical to TRBD1. The CDR3 is 15 amino acids. The germline gives CDR1 LNHDA, CDR2 SQIVND (reference sequence). The junction had 10 bases not matched to a gene; V was cut back by 4 bases and J by 7 bases. The CDR3 DNA follows: TGTGCCAGTAGTACCCGGGACAGGGCATCGACTGGCTACACCTTC. Amino acids: CASSTRDRASTGYTF.

The J gene is TRBJ2-1, the V gene TRBV19, with a tentative D call TRBD1 (5 bases). The germline V and J ends were trimmed by 5 bases and 5 bases, with 13 bases remaining between them. This CDR3 comprises 14 residues. Germline CDR1 and CDR2: LNHDA and SQIVND (reference sequence). The CDR3, as DNA: TGTGCCAGTAGTCGATACAACAGGAACAATGAGCAGTTCTTC. Translating it yields CASSRYNRNNEQFF.

The J gene is TRBJ1-4, the V gene TRBV19, with 10 bases that match TRBD1. Germline lookup yields CDR1 LNHDA and CDR2 SQIVND (reference sequence). CDR3 size: 16 residues. The V segment lost 4 bases and the J segment 1 base; nucleotides outside the gene matches: 3. CDR3 amino acids: CASSRWTGGTNEKLFF. CDR3 DNA: TGTGCCAGTAGTAGATGGACAGGGGGAACTAATGAAAAACTGTTTTTT.

This chain joins TRBV15 and TRBJ1-6; 7 bases map to TRBD1. Germline lookup yields CDR1 LNHNV and CDR2 YYDKDF (reference sequence). The CDR3 consists of 16 residues. Trimming took 0 bases from V and 8 from J; bases not matched to a gene: 7. The CDR3 protein is CATSRDRGGADSPLHF. Here the CDR3 DNA reads TGTGCCACCAGCAGAGATCGAGGGGGCGCGGATTCACCCCTCCACTTT.

V is TRBV19 and J is TRBJ1-2; D is perhaps TRBD1 (5 bases). CDR1 is LNHDA and CDR2 is SQIVND in the germline V gene (reference sequence). V was trimmed by 6 bases and J by 6 bases, leaving 14 bases between them. This CDR3 region has 13 residues. CDR3 region: CASSIGAGNGYTF. In nucleotides, the CDR3 is TGTGCCAGTAGCATTGGGGCAGGCAATGGCTACACCTTC.

The gene calls are TRBV19 and TRBJ1-5, with TRBD1 matching over 10 bases. The junction had 2 bases not matched to a gene; V was cut back by 1 base and J by 2 bases. The CDR3 spans 16 residues. CDR1 and CDR2 from the germline V gene are LNHDA and SQIVND (reference sequence). This CDR3 reads CASSIGGQGGNQPQHF. The CDR3 DNA is TGTGCCAGTAGTATAGGCGGACAGGGGGGCAATCAGCCCCAGCATTTT.

The J gene is TRBJ1-5, the V gene TRBV2; D gene ambiguous. With 4 bases removed from V and 0 bases from J, the gap between germline ends came to 7 bases. Germline values: CDR1 SNHLY, CDR2 FYNNEI. There are 14 residues in the CDR3. CDR3 bases: TGTGCCAGCAGTGGGGTCAATAGCAATCAGCCCCAGCATTTT. As protein: CASSGVNSNQPQHF.

The rearrangement joins TRBV5-5 to TRBJ1-3; no reliable D call. Germline loops: CDR1 SGHKS, CDR2 YYEKEE (reference sequence). The length of the CDR3 is 15 residues. V was shortened by 0 bases and J by 0 bases, with 7 bases between the two germline ends. In nucleotides, the CDR3 is TGTGCCAGCAGCTTGGGACTGACCTCTGGAAACACCATATATTTT. Amino acid sequence: CASSLGLTSGNTIYF.

This chain joins TRBV5-4 and TRBJ2-1; TRBD1 or TRBD2 may be the D gene (5 bases each). The CDR3 length is 17 residues. V dropped 4 bases and J dropped 1 base, with 18 bases sitting between them. From germline, CDR1 is SGHNT and CDR2 YYREEE (reference sequence). This CDR3 reads CASSLGPIIQSYNEQFF. CDR3 in DNA: TGTGCCAGCAGCCTGGGACCGATAATTCAATCCTACAATGAGCAGTTCTTC.

The J gene is TRBJ2-7, the V gene TRBV5-1, with 7 bases that match TRBD1. This CDR3 is built from 14 residues. Looked up from germline, CDR1 is SGHRS and CDR2 is YFSETQ. The junction had 2 bases not matched to a gene; V was cut back by 0 bases and J by 2 bases. CDR3 amino acids: CASSLGTGAYEQYF. The CDR3 DNA sequence: TGCGCCAGCAGCTTGGGCACAGGGGCCTACGAGCAGTACTTC. Drawing the rest from reference TRBV5-1 and TRBJ2-7, the complete variable domain is KAGVTQTPRYLIKTRGQQVTLSCSPISGHRSVSWYQQTPGQGLQFLFEYFSETQRNKGNFPGRFSGRQFSNSRSEMNVSTLELGDSALYLCASSLGTGAYEQYFGPGTRLTVT.